The 19 T cell receptor beta chains presented below share a single source sample, sequenced in a study of T cells in Graves' hyperthyroidism and ophthalmopathy (dated by TCRdb to the late 2010s). The library was prepared using multiplex PCR. For sequencing, an Illumina HiSeq 2000 was employed. The TCR beta CDR3 regions were amplified from the RNA transcripts. A first-round RT-PCR of the TCR CDR3 used the HTBI primer set with the Qiagen OneStep RT-PCR kit. TCRdb reran the public reads through fastp at Q25 and MiXCR, keeping productive beta chains. Every entry covers one CDR3 protein and lists the most common genes and DNA from its rows. This sample gives over 300,000 distinct CDR3 sequences in total; 12% to 15% of them show up just once. Around 32% of the sample rests with the top ten. The sample was blood. These receptors were taken from a woman aged 40-49 years with Graves' ophthalmopathy.

V is TRBV20-1 and J is TRBJ2-3; 9 bases map to TRBD2. The CDR3 runs to 16 residues. Germline CDR1 is DFQATT and CDR2 is SNEGSKA (reference sequence). Trimming cost V 0 bases and J 2 bases; bases outside gene matches: 6. The CDR3 loop reads CSARDRLAEFTDTQYF. For the CDR3, the DNA is TGCAGTGCTAGAGACCGACTAGCGGAGTTCACAGATACGCAGTATTTT.

This clonotype was detected many times. The V call is TRBV12-5, the J call TRBJ2-1; TRBD2 agrees at 9 bases. V lost 0 bases, J lost 7 bases, and 7 bases stayed unmatched. The V gene's germline CDR1 is LGHNT and CDR2 FRNRAP. The CDR3 is 16 residues long. DNA of the CDR3: TGTGCTAGTGGTTTGGTCCTAGCGGGAATTCGTAATGAGCAGTTCTTC. This translates into CASGLVLAGIRNEQFF. The full variable domain, with the rest looked up from reference TRBV12-5 and TRBJ2-1, is DARVTQTPRHKVTEMGQEVTMRCQPILGHNTVFWYRQTMMQGLELLAYFRNRAPLDDSGMPKDRFSAEMPDATLATLKIQPSEPRDSAVYFCASGLVLAGIRNEQFFGPGTRLTVL.

The chain joins TRBV29-1 to TRBJ2-1, with no clear D. This CDR3 contains 12 residues. Germline V gene data show CDR1 as SQVTM and CDR2 as ANQGSEA. Trimming removed 4 bases from V and 3 bases from J, with 7 bases in between. The CDR3: CSVGRFYNEQFF. CDR3 nucleotide sequence: TGCAGCGTTGGCCGTTTCTACAATGAGCAGTTCTTC.

The chain links TRBV5-1 to TRBJ2-2, with a tentative D call TRBD1 (5 bases). This CDR3 spans 15 amino acids. With 3 bases removed from V and 4 bases from J, the gap between germline ends came to 13 bases. In germline, CDR1 is SGHRS, CDR2 YFSETQ. This CDR3 is CASSSMDMATGELFF. The CDR3, as DNA: TGCGCCAGCAGCTCGATGGACATGGCCACCGGGGAGCTGTTTTTT.

This clonotype occurred many times. Here the CDR3 DNA reads TGTGCCAGCAGTGTACAGGAAACCCCAGGTCGGGGAAGAGGGGAGACCCAGTACTTC. Its translation is CASSVQETPGRGRGETQYF. V and J are TRBV2 and TRBJ2-5; D may be TRBD1 or TRBD2 (5 bases each). This CDR3 has 19 residues. Trimming removed 4 bases at V and 5 bases at J, with 29 bases between. Germline loops: CDR1 SNHLY, CDR2 FYNNEI. The full variable domain, its missing parts supplied by reference TRBV2 and TRBJ2-5, is EPEVTQTPSHQVTQMGQEVILRCVPISNHLYFYWYRQILGQKVEFLVSFYNNEISEKSEIFDDQFSVERPDGSNFTLKIRSTKLEDSAMYFCASSVQETPGRGRGETQYFGPGTRLLVL.

This clonotype was counted a few times. This rearrangement joins TRBV19 to TRBJ2-7; the D is unclear. The germline gives CDR1 LNHDA, CDR2 SQIVND (reference sequence). V dropped 3 bases and J dropped 6 bases, with 12 bases sitting between them. The length of the CDR3 is 13 residues. Here the CDR3 DNA reads TGTGCCAGTAGTATCGGGCAAGAGACCGAGCAGTACTTC. It specifies CASSIGQETEQYF.

There are many counts of this clonotype. This chain connects TRBV27 to TRBJ2-1; D is undetermined. CDR1 MNHEY and CDR2 SMNVEV come from the germline V gene (reference sequence). CDR3 size: 13 residues. V gave up 0 bases and J gave up 8 bases, with 8 bases separating them. Here the CDR3 DNA reads TGTGCCAGCAGTTTATCGTCGGTCGATGAGCAGTTCTTC. It encodes CASSLSSVDEQFF.

This clonotype has more than one count but fewer than ten. One end of the junction is discordant with germline, which a read error may explain. The chain combines TRBV6-1 with TRBJ1-1; the D gene is possibly TRBD1 (6 bases). CDR3 length equals 14 residues. Germline CDR1 reads MNHNS; CDR2 reads SASEGT. The CDR3 region has the DNA TGTGCCAGCAGTGAAGCGGACAGAGGCACTGAAGCTCTCTTT. Protein: CASSEADRGTEALF.

This clonotype was picked up many times. V and J are TRBV2 and TRBJ2-3, with 9 bases fitting TRBD2. The J segment lost 2 bases and the V segment lost 3 bases, leaving 3 bases of the junction unmatched. Germline assignment: CDR1 SNHLY and CDR2 FYNNEI. The CDR3 covers 15 residues. This CDR3 is CASSEGLANTDTQYF. The CDR3 bases are TGTGCCAGCAGTGAGGGACTAGCCAACACAGATACGCAGTATTTT.

Comment on this clonotype: Possible read error: a much larger clone is one base away. CDR3 sequence: CAVSEGLAGAMKQFF. In DNA form, the CDR3 reads TGTGCCGTCAGTGAGGGACTAGCGGGAGCAATGAAGCAGTTCTTC. J is TRBJ2-1 and V is TRBV10-3; TRBD2 agrees at 14 bases. The CDR3 spans 15 residues. Germline V lookup: CDR1 ENHRY, CDR2 SYGVKD.

This clonotype was observed many times. The rearrangement joins TRBV12-3 or TRBV12-4 to TRBJ2-3, with D tentatively TRBD2 (5 bases). V lost 4 bases, J lost 7 bases, and 9 bases lay in between. The CDR3 is 12 amino acids. The CDR3 nucleotides read TGTGCCAGCAGTTCGGACGGGAATACGCAGTATTTT. As protein: CASSSDGNTQYF.

The chain carries TRBV12-3 or TRBV12-4 and TRBJ1-5; D possibly corresponds to TRBD1 (6 bases). This CDR3 has 14 residues. V was pared by 6 bases and J by 3 bases, with 12 bases between. CDR3 sequence: CASSAPGDNQPQHF. The CDR3 DNA reads as TGTGCCAGCAGCGCCCCAGGGGACAATCAGCCCCAGCATTTT.

Ten or more counts support this clonotype. The rearrangement joins TRBV7-8 to TRBJ2-3; 9 bases agree with TRBD1. Looked up from germline, CDR1 is SGHVS and CDR2 is FQNEAQ. The CDR3 has 16 amino acids. With 1 base clipped from V and 6 bases from J, the junction kept 8 bases outside the gene matches. This CDR3 reads CASSLGGTGGSDTQYF. In nucleotides, the CDR3 is TGTGCCAGCAGCTTAGGTGGAACAGGGGGCAGCGATACGCAGTATTTT.

This clonotype was observed many times. The chain uses TRBV7-9 and TRBJ1-2; 7 nucleotides agree with TRBD1. This CDR3 region has 14 residues. The V gene's germline CDR1 is SEHNR and CDR2 FQNEAQ (reference sequence). J gave up 6 bases and V 1 base, and 5 bases lay outside the gene matches. For the CDR3, the DNA is TGTGCCAGCAGCTTAGAGACAGGGTGGAATGGCTACACCTTC. Amino acids: CASSLETGWNGYTF.

The sample holds many counts of this clonotype. This chain uses TRBV7-6 with TRBJ1-3; D ambiguous. This CDR3 comprises 16 residues. V was pared by 1 base and J by 0 bases, with 10 bases between. The V gene's germline CDR1 is SGHVS and CDR2 FNYEAQ. The CDR3 protein is CASSLGLTRSGNTIYF. The CDR3 DNA reads TGTGCCAGCAGCTTAGGGCTGACGCGCTCTGGAAACACCATATATTTT. The whole variable domain, remainder taken from reference TRBV7-6 and TRBJ1-3, is GAGVSQSPRYKVTKRGQDVALRCDPISGHVSLYWYRQALGQGPEFLTYFNYEAQQDKSGLPNDRFSAERPEGSISTLTIQRTEQRDSAMYRCASSLGLTRSGNTIYFGEGSWLTVV.

This clonotype was detected ten times or more. The chain carries TRBV3-1 and TRBJ2-3, with TRBD2 matching 8 bases. CDR3 length: 16 amino acids. CDR1 and CDR2 (germline): LGHDT, YNNKEL (reference sequence). Trimming removed 4 bases from V and 2 bases from J; junction bases left unmatched: 8. CDR3 DNA: TGTGCCAGCAGCCCTTCCGGGACTAGACTCACAGATACGCAGTATTTT. It translates to CASSPSGTRLTDTQYF.

The rearrangement uses TRBV4-2 and TRBJ2-5, with TRBD2 matching over 11 bases. V gave up 4 bases and J gave up 0 bases; unmatched junction bases: 4. This CDR3 contains 16 residues. Germline V gives CDR1 LGHNA, CDR2 YNFKEQ. The CDR3 sequence: CASSPSTSGNQETQYF. Written as DNA, the CDR3 is TGTGCCAGCAGCCCGTCGACTAGCGGGAACCAAGAGACCCAGTACTTC.

In this sample, this clonotype turned up a few times. The chain employs TRBV3-1 and TRBJ2-3; a weak D match, TRBD2 (5 bases). With 5 bases removed from V and 5 bases from J, the gap between germline ends came to 20 bases. The CDR3 extends over 16 amino acids. Germline CDR1 is LGHDT and CDR2 is YNNKEL (reference sequence). CDR3 residues: CASSTLTSGSVDTQYF. The CDR3 nucleotides read TGTGCCAGCAGCACCTTAACTAGTGGTTCTGTAGATACGCAGTATTTT.

This clonotype was observed at least ten times. V gene TRBV20-1 combines with J gene TRBJ2-5; 7 nucleotides line up with TRBD1. The V gene end was trimmed by 0 bases and the J gene end by 0 bases; junction bases not matched to a gene: 7. The length of the CDR3 is 16 residues. CDR1 is DFQATT and CDR2 is SNEGSKA in the germline V gene (reference sequence). The DNA for the CDR3 is TGCAGTGCTAGAGAAACAGGGGCTAGAGACCAAGAGACCCAGTACTTC. Its translation is CSARETGARDQETQYF.